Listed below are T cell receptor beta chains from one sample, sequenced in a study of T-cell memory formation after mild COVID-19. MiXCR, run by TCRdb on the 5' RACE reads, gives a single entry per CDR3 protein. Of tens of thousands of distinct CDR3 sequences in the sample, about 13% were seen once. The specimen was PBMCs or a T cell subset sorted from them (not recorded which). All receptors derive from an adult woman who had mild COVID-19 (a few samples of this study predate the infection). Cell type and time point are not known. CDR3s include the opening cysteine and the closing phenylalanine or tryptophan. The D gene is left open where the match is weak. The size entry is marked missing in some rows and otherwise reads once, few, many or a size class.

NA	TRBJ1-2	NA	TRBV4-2	CASSPGELSAAYGYTF	TGTGCCAGCAGCCCCGGAGAGCTATCAGCGGCCTATGGCTACACCTTC
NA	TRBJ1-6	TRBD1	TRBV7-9	CASRTGDSPLHF	TGTGCCAGCAGGACAGGGGATTCACCCCTCCACTTT
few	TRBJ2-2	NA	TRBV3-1	CASSQDPPGNTGELFF	TGTGCCAGCAGCCAAGATCCACCGGGGAACACCGGGGAGCTGTTTTTT
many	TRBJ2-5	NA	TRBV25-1	CASSDPPYF	TGTGCCAGCAGTGATCCTCCGTACTTC
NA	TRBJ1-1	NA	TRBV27	CASSAKGNTEAFF	TGTGCCAGCAGTGCAAAAGGGAACACTGAAGCTTTCTTT
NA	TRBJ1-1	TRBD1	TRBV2	CASRYTTGALNTEAFF	TGTGCCAGCAGGTATACGACAGGGGCTTTGAACACTGAAGCTTTCTTT
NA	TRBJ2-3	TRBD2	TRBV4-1	CASSRRLAGGPEDTQYF	TGCGCCAGCAGCCGAAGACTAGCGGGGGGGCCAGAAGATACGCAGTATTTT
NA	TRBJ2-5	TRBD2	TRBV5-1	CASSSLPSGLASKTQYF	TGCGCCAGCAGCTCCCTCCCCTCGGGACTAGCTTCCAAGACCCAGTACTTC
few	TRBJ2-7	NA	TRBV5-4	CASSSPGLKSYEQYF	TGTGCCAGCAGTTCTCCGGGACTTAAATCCTACGAGCAGTACTTC
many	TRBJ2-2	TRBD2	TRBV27	CASSGTGGSLYTGELFF	TGTGCCAGCAGTGGAACGGGCGGGAGTCTTTACACCGGGGAGCTGTTTTTT
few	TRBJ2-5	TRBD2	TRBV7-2	CASSLVLAGVSETQYF	TGTGCCAGCAGCTTAGTACTAGCGGGAGTATCAGAGACCCAGTACTTC
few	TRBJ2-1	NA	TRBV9	CASSTGAGEQFF	TGTGCCAGCAGCACGGGGGCAGGTGAGCAGTTCTTC
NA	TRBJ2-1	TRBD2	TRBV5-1	CASSYGLAPYNEQFF	TGCGCCAGCAGTTACGGACTAGCGCCCTACAATGAGCAGTTCTTC
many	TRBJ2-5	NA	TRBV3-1	CASSQEAWMGGETQYF	TGTGCCAGCAGCCAAGAGGCGTGGATGGGAGGCGAGACCCAGTACTTC
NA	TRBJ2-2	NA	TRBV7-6	CASSLFSGGQGGAGELFF	TGTGCCAGCAGCTTATTTTCCGGCGGGCAGGGAGGCGCCGGGGAGCTGTTTTTT
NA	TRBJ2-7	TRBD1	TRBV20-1	CSARAMVTGDYEQYF	TGCAGTGCTAGAGCAATGGTTACAGGGGATTACGAGCAGTACTTC
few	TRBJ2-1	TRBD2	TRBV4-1	CASSPTSGEGYNEQFF	TGCGCCAGCAGCCCAACTAGCGGGGAAGGCTACAATGAGCAGTTCTTC
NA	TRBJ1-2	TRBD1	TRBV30	CAWSRLDTGAFPYGYTF	TGTGCCTGGAGTCGACTCGATACAGGGGCATTCCCCTATGGCTACACCTTC
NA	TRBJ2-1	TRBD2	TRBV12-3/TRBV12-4	CASSGGEGSYNEQFF	TGTGCCAGCAGTGGGGGGGAGGGTTCCTACAATGAGCAGTTCTTC
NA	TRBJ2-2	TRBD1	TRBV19	CASSPTGTGGPGELFF	TGTGCCAGTAGCCCGACCGGGACAGGGGGCCCCGGGGAGCTGTTTTTT
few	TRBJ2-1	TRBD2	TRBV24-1	CATEVAGANEQFF	TGTGCCACCGAAGTAGCGGGAGCAAATGAGCAGTTCTTC
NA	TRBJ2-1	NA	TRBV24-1	CATSDYPAGTVSSYPYNEQFF	TGTGCCACCAGTGATTACCCTGCAGGTACGGTCTCCTCGTACCCCTACAATGAGCAGTTCTTC
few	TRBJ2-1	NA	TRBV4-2	CASSLPLSNEQFF	TGTGCCAGCAGCCTCCCTCTGTCGAATGAGCAGTTCTTC
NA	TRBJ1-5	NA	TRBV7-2	CASTLWSGGGQPQHF	TGTGCCAGCACCCTTTGGAGCGGCGGGGGGCAGCCCCAGCATTTT
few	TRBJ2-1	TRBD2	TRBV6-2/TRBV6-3	CASSFLAVYNEQFF	TGTGCCAGCAGTTTCCTAGCGGTCTACAATGAGCAGTTCTTC
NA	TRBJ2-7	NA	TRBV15	CATSTRTAYYEQYF	TGTGCCACCAGCACCCGGACAGCCTACTACGAGCAGTACTTC
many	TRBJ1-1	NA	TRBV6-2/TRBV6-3	CASSYFSENTEAFF	TGTGCCAGCAGTTACTTTTCCGAGAACACTGAAGCTTTCTTT
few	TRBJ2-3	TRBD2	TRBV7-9	CASSPPPLAGNTDTQYF	TGTGCCAGCAGCCCCCCCCCACTAGCGGGGAACACAGATACGCAGTATTTT
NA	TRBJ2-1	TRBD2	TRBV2	CASSDPTSGNYNEQFF	TGTGCCAGCAGTGACCCGACTAGCGGAAACTACAATGAGCAGTTCTTC
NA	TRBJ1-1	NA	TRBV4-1	CASSQAGTDTEAFF	TGCGCCAGCAGCCAAGCCGGAACGGACACTGAAGCTTTCTTT
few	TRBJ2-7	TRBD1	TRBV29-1	CSVEARGQGAYEQYF	TGCAGCGTTGAAGCCCGGGGACAGGGGGCTTACGAGCAGTACTTC
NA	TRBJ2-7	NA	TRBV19	CASSLGGDIHEQYF	TGTGCCAGTAGCTTGGGCGGTGACATTCACGAGCAGTACTTC
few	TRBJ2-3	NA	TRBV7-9	CASSLSTGDTQYF	TGTGCCAGCAGCTTAAGTACAGGGGATACGCAGTATTTT
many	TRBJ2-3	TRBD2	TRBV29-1	CSVEGGEGLGTDTQYF	TGCAGCGTTGAAGGAGGGGAGGGGTTGGGCACAGATACGCAGTATTTT
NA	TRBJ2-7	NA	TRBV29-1	CSVLKGSAYEQYF	TGCAGCGTTCTGAAGGGCAGTGCCTACGAGCAGTACTTC
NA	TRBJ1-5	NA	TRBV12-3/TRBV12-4	CASSLDQPQHF	TGTGCCAGCAGTTTAGATCAGCCCCAGCATTTT
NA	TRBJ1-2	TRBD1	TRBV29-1	CSAQTGDYGYTF	TGCAGCGCGCAGACAGGGGACTATGGCTACACCTTC
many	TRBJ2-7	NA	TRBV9	CASSIQGTYPPFEQYF	TGTGCCAGCAGCATACAGGGCACCTACCCCCCTTTCGAGCAGTACTTC
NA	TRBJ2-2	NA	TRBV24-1	CATSETLADTGELFF	TGTGCCACCAGTGAAACCCTAGCTGACACCGGGGAGCTGTTTTTT
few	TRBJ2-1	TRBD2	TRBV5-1	CASSAGLAGGNEQFF	TGCGCCAGCAGCGCGGGACTAGCGGGCGGTAATGAGCAGTTCTTC
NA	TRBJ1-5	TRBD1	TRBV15	CATSRDSGVRGQGPQHF	TGTGCCACCAGCAGAGATAGTGGAGTAAGGGGACAGGGTCCCCAGCATTTT
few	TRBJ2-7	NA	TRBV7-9	CASSLVQGRYEQYF	TGTGCCAGCAGCTTAGTACAGGGTCGGTACGAGCAGTACTTC
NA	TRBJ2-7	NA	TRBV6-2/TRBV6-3	CSSSYGQGYEQYF	TGTTCCAGCAGTTACGGGCAGGGTTACGAGCAGTACTTC
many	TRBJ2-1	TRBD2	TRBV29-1	CSASGGRRGNEQFF	TGCAGCGCCTCCGGCGGGAGACGGGGCAATGAGCAGTTCTTC
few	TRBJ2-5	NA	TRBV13	CASSLAGPWKQETQYF	TGTGCCAGCAGCTTAGCCGGGCCCTGGAAGCAAGAGACCCAGTACTTC
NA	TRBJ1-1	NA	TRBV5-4	CASSLEGGRTEAFF	TGTGCCAGCAGCTTGGAGGGGGGGAGGACTGAAGCTTTCTTT